The present T cell receptor beta chain was sequenced within a study of T cell changes during pregnancy in multiple sclerosis. CDR1 and CDR2 from the germline V gene are SGHRS and YFSETQ. The CDR3 has 15 amino acids. With 1 base removed from V and 1 base from J, the gap between germline ends came to 11 bases. Measured with immunoSEQ multiplex PCR; TCRdb has only the in-frame clones, and not every one. The repertoire holds around 44,000 clones, with 80% to 95% as singletons. The V call is TRBV5-1, the J call TRBJ1-2; D is uncertain. This TCR derives from a female donor with multiple sclerosis, enrolled in a pregnancy study. Sequencing was performed on CD8+ T cells from peripheral blood mononuclear cells, taken in the first trimester of pregnancy. This CDR3 reads CASSLTPGNNYGYTF. For the CDR3, the DNA is TGCGCCAGCAGCTTGACACCCGGGAATAACTATGGCTACACCTTC.